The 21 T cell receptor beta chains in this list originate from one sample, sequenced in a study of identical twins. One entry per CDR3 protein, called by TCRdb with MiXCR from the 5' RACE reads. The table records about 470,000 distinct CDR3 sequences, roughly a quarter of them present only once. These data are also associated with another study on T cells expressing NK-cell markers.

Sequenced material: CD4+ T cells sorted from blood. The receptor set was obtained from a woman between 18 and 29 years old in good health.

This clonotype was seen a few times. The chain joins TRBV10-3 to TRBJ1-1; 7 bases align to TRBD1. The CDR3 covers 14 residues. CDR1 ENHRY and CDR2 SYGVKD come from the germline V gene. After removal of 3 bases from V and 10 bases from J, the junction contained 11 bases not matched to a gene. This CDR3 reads CAISDLEGAGGAFF. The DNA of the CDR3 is TGTGCCATCAGTGATCTGGAGGGGGCTGGAGGAGCTTTCTTT.

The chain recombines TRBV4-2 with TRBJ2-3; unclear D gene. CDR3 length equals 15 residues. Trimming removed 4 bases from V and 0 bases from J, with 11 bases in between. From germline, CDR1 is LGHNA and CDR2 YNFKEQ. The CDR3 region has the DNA TGTGCCAGCAGCCCAGCCGCTACTAGCACAGATACGCAGTATTTT. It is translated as CASSPAATSTDTQYF.

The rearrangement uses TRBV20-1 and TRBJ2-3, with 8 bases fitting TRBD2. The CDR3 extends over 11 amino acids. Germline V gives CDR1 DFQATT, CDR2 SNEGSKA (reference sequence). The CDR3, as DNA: TGCAGCGCGGGAGGCTCAGATACGCAGTATTTT. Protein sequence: CSAGGSDTQYF.

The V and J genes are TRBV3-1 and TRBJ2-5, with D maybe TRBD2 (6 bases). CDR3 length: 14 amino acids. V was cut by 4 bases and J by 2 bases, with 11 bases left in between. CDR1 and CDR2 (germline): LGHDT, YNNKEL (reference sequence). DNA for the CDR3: TGTGCCAGCAGCCCCCTCGGGGGTCAAGAGACCCAGTACTTC. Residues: CASSPLGGQETQYF.

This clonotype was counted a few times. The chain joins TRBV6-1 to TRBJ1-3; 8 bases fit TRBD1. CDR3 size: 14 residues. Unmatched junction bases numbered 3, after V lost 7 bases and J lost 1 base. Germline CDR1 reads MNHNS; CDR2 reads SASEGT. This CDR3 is CASNDRGSGNTIYF. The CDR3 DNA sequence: TGTGCCAGCAATGACAGGGGTTCTGGAAACACCATATATTTT.

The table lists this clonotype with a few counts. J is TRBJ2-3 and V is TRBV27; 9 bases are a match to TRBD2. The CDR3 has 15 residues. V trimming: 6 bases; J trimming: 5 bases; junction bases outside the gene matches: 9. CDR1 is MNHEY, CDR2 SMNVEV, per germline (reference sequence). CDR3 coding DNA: TGTGCCAGCAGGTTAGCGGGGGCCCAGGGAGATACGCAGTATTTT. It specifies CASRLAGAQGDTQYF.

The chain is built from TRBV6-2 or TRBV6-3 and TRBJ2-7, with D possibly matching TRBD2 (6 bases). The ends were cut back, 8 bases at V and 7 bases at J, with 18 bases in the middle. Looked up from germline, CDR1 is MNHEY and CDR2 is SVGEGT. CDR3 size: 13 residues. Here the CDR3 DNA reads TGTGCCAGCTCACTGTGGGCAGGAGGGGAGCAGTACTTC. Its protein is CASSLWAGGEQYF.

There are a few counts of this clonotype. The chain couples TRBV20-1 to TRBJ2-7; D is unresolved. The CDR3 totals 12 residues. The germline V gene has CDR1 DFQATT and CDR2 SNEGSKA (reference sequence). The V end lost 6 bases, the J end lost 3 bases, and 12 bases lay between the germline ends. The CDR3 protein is CSAPLESYEQYF. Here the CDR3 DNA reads TGCAGTGCCCCCCTCGAGAGCTACGAGCAGTACTTC.

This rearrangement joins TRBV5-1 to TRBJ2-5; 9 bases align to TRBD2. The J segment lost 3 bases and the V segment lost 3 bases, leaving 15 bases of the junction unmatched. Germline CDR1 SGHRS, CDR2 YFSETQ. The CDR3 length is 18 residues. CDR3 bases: TGCGCCAGCAGCTCTGGTCGTGCGGGGGGGTACACGAAAGAGACCCAGTACTTC. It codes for CASSSGRAGGYTKETQYF.

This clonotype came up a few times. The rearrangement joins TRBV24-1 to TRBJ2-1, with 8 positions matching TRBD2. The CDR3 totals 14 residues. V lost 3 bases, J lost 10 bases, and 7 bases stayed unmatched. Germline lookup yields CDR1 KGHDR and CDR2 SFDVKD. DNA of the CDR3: TGTGCCACCAGTGATAGACTTAGCGGGGAAGAGCAGTTCTTC. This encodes CATSDRLSGEEQFF.

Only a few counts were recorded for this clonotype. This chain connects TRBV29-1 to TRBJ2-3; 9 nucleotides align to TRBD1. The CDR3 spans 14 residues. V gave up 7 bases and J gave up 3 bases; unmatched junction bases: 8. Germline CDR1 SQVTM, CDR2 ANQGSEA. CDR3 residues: CSALGQGRTDTQYF. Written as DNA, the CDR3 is TGCAGCGCATTGGGACAGGGTCGTACAGATACGCAGTATTTT.

Written as DNA, the CDR3 is TGTGCCAGCAGTTTGATTGCGGGGGGAAGCTCTGGGGCCAACGTCCTGACTTTC. This codes for CASSLIAGGSSGANVLTF. The rearrangement links TRBV11-1 to TRBJ2-6; 8 nucleotides agree with TRBD2. Germline trimming cut 6 bases from V and 0 bases from J; bases unmatched to any gene: 10. Germline lookup yields CDR1 SGHAT and CDR2 FQDESV (reference sequence). This CDR3 spans 18 amino acids.

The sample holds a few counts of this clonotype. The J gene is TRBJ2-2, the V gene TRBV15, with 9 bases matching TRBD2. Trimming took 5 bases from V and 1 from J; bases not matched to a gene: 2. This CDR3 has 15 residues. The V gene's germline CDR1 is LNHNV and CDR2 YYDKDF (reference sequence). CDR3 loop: CATSRSGGNTGELFF. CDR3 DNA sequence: TGTGCCACCAGCCGTAGCGGGGGGAACACCGGGGAGCTGTTTTTT.

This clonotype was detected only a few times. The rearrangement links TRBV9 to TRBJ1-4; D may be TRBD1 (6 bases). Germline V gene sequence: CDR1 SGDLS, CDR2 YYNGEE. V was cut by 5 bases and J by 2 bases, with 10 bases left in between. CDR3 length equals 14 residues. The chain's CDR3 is CASSQGSTNEKLFF. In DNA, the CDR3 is TGTGCCAGCAGTCAGGGGTCCACTAATGAAAAACTGTTTTTT. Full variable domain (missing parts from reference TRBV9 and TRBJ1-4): DSGVTQTPKHLITATGQRVTLRCSPRSGDLSVYWYQQSLDQGLQFLIQYYNGEERAKGNILERFSAQQFPDLHSELNLSSLELGDSALYFCASSQGSTNEKLFFGSGTQLSVL.

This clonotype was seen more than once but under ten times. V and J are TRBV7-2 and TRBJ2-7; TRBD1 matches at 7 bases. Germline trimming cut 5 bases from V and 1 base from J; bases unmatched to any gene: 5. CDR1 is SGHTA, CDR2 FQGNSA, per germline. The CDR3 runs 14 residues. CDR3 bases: TGTGCCAGCAGCATGGACAGGCAGTCCTACGAGCAGTACTTC. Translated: CASSMDRQSYEQYF.

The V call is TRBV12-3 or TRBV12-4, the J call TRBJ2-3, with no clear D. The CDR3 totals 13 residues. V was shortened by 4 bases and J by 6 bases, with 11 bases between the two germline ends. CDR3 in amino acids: CASSSLVGDTQYF. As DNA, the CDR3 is TGTGCCAGCAGTTCCCTAGTGGGGGATACGCAGTATTTT.

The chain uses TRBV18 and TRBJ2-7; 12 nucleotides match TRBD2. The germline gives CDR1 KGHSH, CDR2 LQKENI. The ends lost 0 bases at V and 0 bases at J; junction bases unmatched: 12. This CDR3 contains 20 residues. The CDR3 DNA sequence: TGTGCCAGCTCACCACCGGCTGGACTAGCGGGATTTTTTAGCTCCTACGAGCAGTACTTC. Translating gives CASSPPAGLAGFFSSYEQYF.

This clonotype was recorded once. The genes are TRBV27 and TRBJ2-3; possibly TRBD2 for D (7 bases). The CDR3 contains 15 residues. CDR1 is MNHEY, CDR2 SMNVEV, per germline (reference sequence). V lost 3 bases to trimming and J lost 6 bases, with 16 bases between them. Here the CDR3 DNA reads TGTGCCAGCAGTTTTAAGGGGGGGGCGAGGGATACGCAGTATTTT. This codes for CASSFKGGARDTQYF.

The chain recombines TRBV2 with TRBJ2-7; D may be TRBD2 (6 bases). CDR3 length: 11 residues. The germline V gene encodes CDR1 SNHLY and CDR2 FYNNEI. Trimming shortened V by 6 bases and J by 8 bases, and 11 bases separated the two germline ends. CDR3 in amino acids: CASSLTRQQYF. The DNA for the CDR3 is TGTGCCAGCAGCTTGACTAGGCAGCAGTACTTC.

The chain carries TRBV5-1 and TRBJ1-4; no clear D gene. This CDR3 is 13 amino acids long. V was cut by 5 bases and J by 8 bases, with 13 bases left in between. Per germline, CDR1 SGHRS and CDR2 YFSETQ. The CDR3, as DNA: TGCGCCAGCAGGATCCTCTTGGGCGAAAAACTGTTTTTT. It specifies CASRILLGEKLFF. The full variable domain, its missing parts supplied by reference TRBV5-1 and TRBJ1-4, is KAGVTQTPRYLIKTRGQQVTLSCSPISGHRSVSWYQQTPGQGLQFLFEYFSETQRNKGNFPGRFSGRQFSNSRSEMNVSTLELGDSALYLCASRILLGEKLFFGSGTQLSVL.

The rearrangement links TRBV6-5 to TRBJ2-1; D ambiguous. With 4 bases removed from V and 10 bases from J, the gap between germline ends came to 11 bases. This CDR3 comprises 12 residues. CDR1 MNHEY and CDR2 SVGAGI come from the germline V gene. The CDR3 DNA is TGTGCCAGCAGTTCGCCGACCACGGAGCAGTTCTTC. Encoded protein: CASSSPTTEQFF.